The 16 T cell receptor beta chains below all came from one sample that was sequenced in a study of shared clonotypes between healthy human individuals. TCRdb's table, derived via immunoSEQ multiplex PCR, lists solely in-frame clones and lacks some. This sample yields more than 2 million clones, of which less than 95% are seen a single time; 0.85% to 1.2% belongs to the top ten. In the naive CD8 group, cells lacked CD45RO and were positively selected for CCR7, so terminally differentiated effector memory CD45RA+ cells were left out. Sequenced: naive CD8+ T cells sorted from blood. The receptors come from a young man in good health.

This clone was seen once. This chain uses TRBV5-1 with TRBJ2-3, with 9 bases fitting TRBD1. Trimming took 3 bases from V and 5 from J; bases not matched to a gene: 7. Germline loops: CDR1 SGHRS, CDR2 YFSETQ. This CDR3 comprises 15 residues. CDR3 protein: CASSSVTGGIDTQYF. The CDR3 DNA follows: TGCGCCAGCAGCTCAGTGACAGGGGGTATAGATACGCAGTATTTT.

The V gene is TRBV10-3, the J gene TRBJ2-1; no definite D call. Germline assignment: CDR1 ENHRY and CDR2 SYGVKD. The CDR3 is 16 amino acids. V was pared by 3 bases and J by 2 bases, with 14 bases between. The CDR3 here is CAISERGPGAYNEQFF. CDR3 coding DNA: TGTGCCATCAGTGAAAGAGGACCCGGCGCCTACAATGAGCAGTTCTTC.

The chain combines TRBV28 with TRBJ2-5; perhaps TRBD2 as D (7 bases). This CDR3 is built from 16 residues. Germline values: CDR1 MDHEN, CDR2 SYDVKM. V lost 5 bases, J lost 3 bases, and 19 bases lay in between. CDR3 sequence reads: CASSGPVRGAEETQYF. The CDR3, as DNA: TGTGCCAGCAGTGGTCCCGTCCGGGGGGCCGAAGAGACCCAGTACTTC.

This chain connects TRBV30 to TRBJ1-3; D gene uncertain. V lost 1 base, J lost 4 bases, and 8 bases lay in between. Germline CDR1 GTSNPN, CDR2 SVGIG (reference sequence). CDR3 length: 13 amino acids. CDR3: CAWSGVGGNTIYF. The DNA for the CDR3 is TGTGCCTGGAGTGGGGTCGGAGGAAACACCATATATTTT.

This rearrangement joins TRBV27 to TRBJ2-1, with a weak D call TRBD1 (5 bases). The CDR3 runs 14 residues. V lost 6 bases, J lost 4 bases, and 13 bases lay in between. From germline, CDR1 is MNHEY and CDR2 SMNVEV (reference sequence). CDR3 sequence: CASRGLGVYNEQFF. The CDR3 DNA reads as TGTGCCAGCAGGGGGTTAGGGGTTTACAATGAGCAGTTCTTC.

V is TRBV10-3 and J is TRBJ1-2, with TRBD1 matching over 7 bases. V gave up 6 bases and J gave up 1 base; unmatched junction bases: 2. CDR1 and CDR2 from the germline V gene are ENHRY and SYGVKD. The CDR3 is made up of 13 amino acids. CDR3 sequence reads: CAIRQGVNYGYTF. The CDR3 DNA follows: TGTGCCATCAGGCAGGGGGTTAACTATGGCTACACCTTC.

The sample holds a few counts of this clone. The gene calls are TRBV4-1 and TRBJ1-5; D is uncertain. Trimming pared 0 bases from V and 2 bases from J, leaving 11 bases between. CDR1 is MGHRA and CDR2 is YSYEKL in the germline V gene. The CDR3 is made up of 16 amino acids. CDR3 sequence reads: CASSQEGGGGNQPQHF. CDR3 sequence (DNA): TGCGCCAGCAGCCAAGAGGGAGGTGGGGGCAATCAGCCCCAGCATTTT.

Worth noting for this clone: The sample has other DNA sequences that encode this CDR3 too. The chain employs TRBV13 and TRBJ1-2; weak D call: TRBD1 (5 bases). Germline V gene data show CDR1 as PRHDT and CDR2 as FYEKMQ (reference sequence). Trimming took 0 bases from V and 8 from J, leaving 13 bases between them. The CDR3 spans 14 residues. Written as DNA, the CDR3 is TGTGCCAGCAGCTTAGGAAGGGGCTATTACGGCTACACCTTC. Protein: CASSLGRGYYGYTF.

This rearrangement joins TRBV18 to TRBJ2-2, with D unresolved. CDR1 and CDR2 from the germline V gene are KGHSH and LQKENI. Trimming took off 5 bases at V and 8 bases at J, with 9 bases between the two ends. This CDR3 region has 12 residues. The CDR3 bases are TGTGCCAGCTCAGACACGACAGGGGAGCTGTTTTTT. Translating it yields CASSDTTGELFF.

The CDR3 reads CASSLLSRAGTEAFF. In nucleotides, the CDR3 is TGTGCCAGCAGCTTGTTAAGCAGGGCCGGGACTGAAGCTTTCTTT. The V gene is TRBV5-6, the J gene TRBJ1-1; possible D gene TRBD1, 5 bases. This CDR3 comprises 15 residues. V lost 1 base and J 5 bases, leaving 15 bases between the germline ends. In germline, CDR1 is SGHDT, CDR2 YYEEEE.

The chain is built from TRBV28 and TRBJ2-5; D remains unclear. The germline gives CDR1 MDHEN, CDR2 SYDVKM. The length of the CDR3 is 15 residues. Deletions cut 2 bases from V and 7 bases from J, with 17 bases between. The CDR3 region is CASSLPRTDSGTQYF. DNA of the CDR3: TGTGCCAGCAGTTTACCCAGGACGGATTCAGGGACCCAGTACTTC. The whole variable domain, remainder taken from reference TRBV28 and TRBJ2-5, is DVKVTQSSRYLVKRTGEKVFLECVQDMDHENMFWYRQDPGLGLRLIYFSYDVKMKEKGDIPEGYSVSREKKERFSLILESASTNQTSMYLCASSLPRTDSGTQYFGPGTRLLVL.

This chain uses TRBV10-1 with TRBJ2-1; D may be TRBD2 (6 bases). This CDR3 comprises 15 residues. Trimming stripped 5 bases from V and 0 bases from J, with 11 bases between. The V gene's germline CDR1 is WNHNN and CDR2 SYGVQD (reference sequence). The CDR3 reads CASSPAGASYNEQFF. CDR3 in DNA: TGCGCCAGCAGTCCAGCGGGCGCCTCCTACAATGAGCAGTTCTTC.

The genes are TRBV5-1 and TRBJ2-1; D ambiguous. CDR3 length: 16 residues. Trimming shortened V by 1 base and J by 2 bases, and 13 bases separated the two germline ends. Germline values: CDR1 SGHRS, CDR2 YFSETQ. CDR3 sequence reads: CASSLWVEPPYNEQFF. The DNA for the CDR3 is TGCGCCAGCAGCTTGTGGGTAGAGCCGCCCTACAATGAGCAGTTCTTC.

J is TRBJ1-5 and V is TRBV10-1; 8 bases line up with TRBD1. There are 15 residues in the CDR3. V was pared by 6 bases and J by 3 bases, with 7 bases of the junction left unmatched. Germline CDR1 WNHNN, CDR2 SYGVQD (reference sequence). The CDR3 is CASRGGTGINQPQHF. As DNA, the CDR3 is TGCGCCAGCAGGGGGGGGACAGGCATCAATCAGCCCCAGCATTTT.

Concerning this clone itself: The identical CDR3 is also encoded by other nucleotide sequences in the sample. The chain combines TRBV9 with TRBJ2-2; no reliable D call. This CDR3 spans 12 amino acids. The V and J ends lost 3 bases and 5 bases respectively, with 5 bases between them. Germline values: CDR1 SGDLS, CDR2 YYNGEE. The CDR3 loop is CASSAGTGELFF. In nucleotides, the CDR3 is TGTGCCAGCAGCGCTGGGACCGGGGAGCTGTTTTTT.

Only one count was recorded for this clone. The rearrangement links TRBV7-9 to TRBJ2-2; the match to TRBD1 covers 9 bases. The CDR3 is 18 amino acids. Trimming cost V 5 bases and J 0 bases; bases outside gene matches: 10. CDR1 and CDR2 from the germline V gene are SEHNR and FQNEAQ (reference sequence). The CDR3 nucleotides are TGTGCCAGCAGCCCCGCCAAGGGACAGGGAACGAACACCGGGGAGCTGTTTTTT. Its protein is CASSPAKGQGTNTGELFF.